This TCR beta chain was captured by sequencing in a study of Graves' ophthalmopathy and Graves' hyperthyroidism. The V and J ends lost 3 bases and 0 bases respectively, with 6 bases between them. This CDR3 has 13 residues. Germline assignment: CDR1 SGHRS and CDR2 YFSETQ. Notes on the study in general: The model achieved roughly 69% sensitivity and 72.22% specificity for ophthalmopathy progression.

This clonotype was seen repeatedly, ten times or more. Its target is not known. Investigators amplified TCR beta CDR3 regions from RNA transcripts. First-round RT-PCR with HTBI primers preceded a second-round multiplex PCR. TCRdb reprocessed the multiplex PCR reads via MiXCR and lists one record per CDR3 protein. The table lists around 1.1 million distinct CDR3 sequences, 35% to 40% of them singletons. The clonotype originates from an adult man with Graves' hyperthyroidism. The specimen was peripheral blood or thyroid tissue (not recorded which). The V gene is TRBV5-1, the J gene TRBJ1-2, with D unresolved. The CDR3 loop is CASSSEPNYGYTF. The CDR3 DNA is TGCGCCAGCAGCTCAGAGCCTAACTATGGCTACACCTTC.